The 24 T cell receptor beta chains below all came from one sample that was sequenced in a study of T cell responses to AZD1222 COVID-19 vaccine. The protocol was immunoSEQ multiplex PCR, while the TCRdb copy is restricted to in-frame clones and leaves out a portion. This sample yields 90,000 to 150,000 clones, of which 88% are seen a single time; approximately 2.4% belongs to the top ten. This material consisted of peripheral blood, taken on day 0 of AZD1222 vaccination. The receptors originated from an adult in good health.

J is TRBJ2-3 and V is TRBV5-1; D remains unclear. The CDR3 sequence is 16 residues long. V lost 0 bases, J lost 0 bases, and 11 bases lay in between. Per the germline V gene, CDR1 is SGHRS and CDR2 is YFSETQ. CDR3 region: CASSLGLQPSTDTQYF. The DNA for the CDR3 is TGCGCCAGCAGCTTGGGTCTACAGCCTAGCACAGATACGCAGTATTTT.

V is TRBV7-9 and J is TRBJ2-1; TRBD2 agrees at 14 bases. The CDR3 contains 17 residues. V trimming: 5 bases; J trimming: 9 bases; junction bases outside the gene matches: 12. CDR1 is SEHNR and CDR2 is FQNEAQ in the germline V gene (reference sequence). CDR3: CASSAPGLAGGGGEQFF. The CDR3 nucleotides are TGTGCCAGCAGCGCGCCCGGACTAGCGGGAGGAGGGGGTGAGCAGTTCTTC.

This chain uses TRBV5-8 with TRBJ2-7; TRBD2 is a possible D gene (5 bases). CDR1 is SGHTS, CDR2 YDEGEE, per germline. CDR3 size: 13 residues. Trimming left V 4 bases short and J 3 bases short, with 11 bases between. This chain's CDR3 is CASSLKAGYEQYF. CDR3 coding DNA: TGTGCCAGCAGCCTTAAGGCGGGCTACGAGCAGTACTTC.

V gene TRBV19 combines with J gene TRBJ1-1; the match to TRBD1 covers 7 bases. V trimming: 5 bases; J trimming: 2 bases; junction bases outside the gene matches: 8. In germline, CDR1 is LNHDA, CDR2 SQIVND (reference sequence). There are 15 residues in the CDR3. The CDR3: CASSPRDRANTEAFF. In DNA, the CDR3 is TGTGCCAGTAGTCCCCGTGACAGGGCCAACACTGAAGCTTTCTTT.

The CDR3 nucleotides are TGTGCCAGCAGCGCCGGGACAGCAGCGCGCACTGAAGCTTTCTTT. Translated, it gives CASSAGTAARTEAFF. This chain joins TRBV9 and TRBJ1-1, with 7 nucleotides matching TRBD1. The CDR3 sequence is 15 residues long. The V gene end was trimmed by 3 bases and the J gene end by 4 bases; junction bases not matched to a gene: 9. The V gene's germline CDR1 is SGDLS and CDR2 YYNGEE.

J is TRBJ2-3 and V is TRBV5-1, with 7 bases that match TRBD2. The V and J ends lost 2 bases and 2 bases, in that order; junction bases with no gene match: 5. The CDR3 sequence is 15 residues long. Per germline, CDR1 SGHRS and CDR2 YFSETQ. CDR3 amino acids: CASSFAGEFTDTQYF. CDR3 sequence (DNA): TGCGCCAGCAGCTTCGCGGGAGAGTTCACAGATACGCAGTATTTT.

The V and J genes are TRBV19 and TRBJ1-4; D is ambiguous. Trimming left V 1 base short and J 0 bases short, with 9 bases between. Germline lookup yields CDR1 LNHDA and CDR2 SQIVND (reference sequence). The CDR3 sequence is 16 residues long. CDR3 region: CASSIVAAATNEKLFF. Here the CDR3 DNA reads TGTGCCAGTAGTATAGTCGCAGCTGCAACTAATGAAAAACTGTTTTTT.

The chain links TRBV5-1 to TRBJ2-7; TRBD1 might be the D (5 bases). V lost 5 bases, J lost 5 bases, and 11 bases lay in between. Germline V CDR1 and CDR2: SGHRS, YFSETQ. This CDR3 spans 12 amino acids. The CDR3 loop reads CASRGQDHEQYF. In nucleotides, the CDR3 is TGCGCCAGCAGGGGGCAGGACCACGAGCAGTACTTC.

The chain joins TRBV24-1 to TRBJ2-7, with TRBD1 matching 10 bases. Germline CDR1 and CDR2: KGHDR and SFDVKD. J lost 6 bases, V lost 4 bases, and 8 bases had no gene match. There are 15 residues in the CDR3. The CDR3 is CATSDRTGGRVEQYF. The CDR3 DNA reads TGTGCCACCAGTGACCGGACAGGGGGTCGCGTCGAGCAGTACTTC.

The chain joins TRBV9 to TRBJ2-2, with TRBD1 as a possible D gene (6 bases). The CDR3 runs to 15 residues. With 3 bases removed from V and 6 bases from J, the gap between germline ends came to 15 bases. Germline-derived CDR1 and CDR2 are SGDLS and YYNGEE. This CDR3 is CASSGPGGGPGELFF. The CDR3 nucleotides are TGTGCCAGCAGCGGACCCGGTGGGGGCCCCGGGGAGCTGTTTTTT.

As DNA, the CDR3 is TGTGCCAGCGTGAAGGTGGAAGGCACCGGGGAGCTGTTTTTT. Translated: CASVKVEGTGELFF. V is TRBV6-5 and J is TRBJ2-2; no firm D call. Germline CDR1 MNHEY, CDR2 SVGAGI. This CDR3 spans 14 amino acids. Trimming removed 8 bases from V and 4 bases from J, with 14 bases in between.

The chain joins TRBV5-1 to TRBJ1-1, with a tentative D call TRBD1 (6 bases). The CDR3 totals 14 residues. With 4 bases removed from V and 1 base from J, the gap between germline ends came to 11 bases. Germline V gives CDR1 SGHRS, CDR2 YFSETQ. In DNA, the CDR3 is TGCGCCAGCAGCGACCCCAGGGGGAACACTGAAGCTTTCTTT. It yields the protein CASSDPRGNTEAFF.

The CDR3 here is CSVELGTSSYEQYF. The CDR3 DNA sequence: TGCAGCGTTGAGTTGGGCACTAGCTCCTACGAGCAGTACTTC. This chain links TRBV29-1 with TRBJ2-7; a possible D gene is TRBD2 (5 bases). This CDR3 region has 14 residues. Between the trimmed V and J ends, which lost 3 bases and 0 bases, there was a span of 12 bases. Germline CDR1 and CDR2: SQVTM and ANQGSEA.

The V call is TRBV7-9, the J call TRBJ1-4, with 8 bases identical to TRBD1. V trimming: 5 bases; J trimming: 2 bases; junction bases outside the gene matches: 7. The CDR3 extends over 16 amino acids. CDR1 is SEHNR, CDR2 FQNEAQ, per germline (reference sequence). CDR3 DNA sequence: TGTGCCAGCAGCATACAGGGGGTGACTACTAATGAAAAACTGTTTTTT. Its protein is CASSIQGVTTNEKLFF.

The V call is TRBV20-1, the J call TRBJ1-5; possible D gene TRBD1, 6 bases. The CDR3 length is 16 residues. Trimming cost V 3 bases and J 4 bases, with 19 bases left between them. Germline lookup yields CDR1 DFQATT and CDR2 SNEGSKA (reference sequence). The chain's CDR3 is CSASQPLRGLNQPQHF. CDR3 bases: TGCAGTGCTAGTCAGCCCCTCAGGGGCTTGAATCAGCCCCAGCATTTT.

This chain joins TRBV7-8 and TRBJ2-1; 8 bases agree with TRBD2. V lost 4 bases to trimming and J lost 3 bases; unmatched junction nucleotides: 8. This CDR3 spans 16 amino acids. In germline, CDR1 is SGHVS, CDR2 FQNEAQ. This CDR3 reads CASSSARTSFYNEQFF. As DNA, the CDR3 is TGTGCCAGCAGCTCTGCTCGGACTAGCTTCTACAATGAGCAGTTCTTC.

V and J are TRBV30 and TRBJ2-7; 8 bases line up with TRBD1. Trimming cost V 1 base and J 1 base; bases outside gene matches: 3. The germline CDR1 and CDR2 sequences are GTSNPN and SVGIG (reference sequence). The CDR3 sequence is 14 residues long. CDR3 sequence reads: CAWSADRGSYEQYF. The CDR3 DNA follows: TGTGCCTGGAGTGCTGACAGGGGTTCCTACGAGCAGTACTTC.

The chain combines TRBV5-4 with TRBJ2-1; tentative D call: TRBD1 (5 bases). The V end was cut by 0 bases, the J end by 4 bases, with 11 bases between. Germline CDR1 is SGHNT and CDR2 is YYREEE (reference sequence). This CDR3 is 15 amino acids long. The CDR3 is CASSLGSRGYNEQFF. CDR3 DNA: TGTGCCAGCAGCTTGGGATCAAGGGGATACAATGAGCAGTTCTTC.

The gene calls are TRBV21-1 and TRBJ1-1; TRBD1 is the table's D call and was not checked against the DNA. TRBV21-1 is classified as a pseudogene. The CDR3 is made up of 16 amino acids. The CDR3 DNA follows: TGTGCCAGCAGCAAAAAGGCGCCAGGGGGCCGCACTGAAGCTTTCTTT. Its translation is CASSKKAPGGRTEAFF.

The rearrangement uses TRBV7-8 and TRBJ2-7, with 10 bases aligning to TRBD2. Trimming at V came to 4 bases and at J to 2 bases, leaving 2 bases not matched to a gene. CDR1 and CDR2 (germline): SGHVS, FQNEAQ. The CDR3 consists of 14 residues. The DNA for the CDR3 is TGTGCCAGCAGCTCCCTAGCGGGGGCCTACGAGCAGTACTTC. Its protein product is CASSSLAGAYEQYF.

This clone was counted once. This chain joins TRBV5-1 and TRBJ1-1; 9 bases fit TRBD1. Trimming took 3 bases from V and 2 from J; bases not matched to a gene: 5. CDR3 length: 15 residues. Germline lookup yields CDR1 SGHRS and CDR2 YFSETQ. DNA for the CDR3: TGCGCCAGCAGCTCCTCGGACAGGGGTAACACTGAAGCTTTCTTT. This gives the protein CASSSSDRGNTEAFF.

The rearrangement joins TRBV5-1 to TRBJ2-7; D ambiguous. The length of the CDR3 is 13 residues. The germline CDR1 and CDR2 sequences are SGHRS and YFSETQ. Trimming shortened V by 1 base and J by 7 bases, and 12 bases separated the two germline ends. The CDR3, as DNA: TGCGCCAGCAGCTTGTCGAAGTCTCGGGAGCAGTACTTC. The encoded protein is CASSLSKSREQYF.

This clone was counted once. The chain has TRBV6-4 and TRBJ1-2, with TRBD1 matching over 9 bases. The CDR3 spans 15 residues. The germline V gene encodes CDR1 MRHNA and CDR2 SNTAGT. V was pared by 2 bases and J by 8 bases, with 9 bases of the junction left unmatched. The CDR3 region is CASSDGPGQGYGYTF. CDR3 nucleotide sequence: TGTGCCAGCAGTGACGGTCCTGGACAGGGGTACGGCTACACCTTC.

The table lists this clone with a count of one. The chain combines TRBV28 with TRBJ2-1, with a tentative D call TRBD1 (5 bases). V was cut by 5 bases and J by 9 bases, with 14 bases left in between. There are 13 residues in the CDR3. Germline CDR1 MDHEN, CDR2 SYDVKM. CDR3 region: CASSRGHATEQFF. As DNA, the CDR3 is TGTGCCAGCAGTCGAGGACATGCCACTGAGCAGTTCTTC.